This T cell receptor (beta chain) came from a study of cytomegalovirus exposure and HLA in healthy donors. Study-wide results and limits: Investigators reported around 150 TCR beta chains as tied to cytomegalovirus. Most sequenced TCRs were rare (though some public TCRs occurred in many donors).

Looked up from germline, CDR1 is SEHNR and CDR2 is FQNEAQ (reference sequence). The V and J ends lost 1 base and 2 bases, in that order; junction bases with no gene match: 11. This CDR3 contains 17 residues. Profiled with immunoSEQ multiplex PCR; TCRdb holds only in-frame clones, not every one. The profile shows 200,000 to 300,000 clones, 90% of them singletons. Worth noting for this clone: Its matching antigen is unknown.

The sequenced sample was PBMCs. This rearrangement joins TRBV7-9 to TRBJ2-7; the match to TRBD2 covers 7 bases. The clonotype comes from a woman in her twenties or thirties in good health and CMV-seronegative. The CDR3: CASSLGGLVSDPYEQYF. The DNA of the CDR3 is TGTGCCAGCAGCTTAGGCGGACTAGTATCAGACCCCTACGAGCAGTACTTC.